Listed below are T cell receptor beta chains from one sample, sequenced in a study of blood T cells in healthy people across ages. Each CDR3 protein gets one entry after TCRdb re-called the 5' RACE reads with MiXCR. The sample has hundreds of thousands of distinct CDR3 sequences, roughly 52% seen once; the top ten hold 10% to 15%. The specimen sequenced was blood. Receptors originate from a man aged 25-45 years in good health. CDR3s include the opening cysteine and the closing phenylalanine or tryptophan. The order of the fields is clone size, D gene, V gene, J gene, CDR3 DNA, CDR3 protein. D genes are given only for firm matches. Where a row states a size, it is once, few, many or the class of an expanded clone; other rows omit it.

clone_size: few; d_call: -; v_call: TRBV7-9; j_call: TRBJ1-2; cdr3_nt: TGTGCCAGCAGCCGGATTAGATCTAAGACAGTTAACTATGGCTACACCTTC; cdr3_aa: CASSRIRSKTVNYGYTF
clone_size: few; d_call: TRBD2; v_call: TRBV20-1; j_call: TRBJ2-5; cdr3_nt: TGCAGTGCTAGCGTGGCTAGCGGGGGTGATATGGAGACCCAGTACTTC; cdr3_aa: CSASVASGGDMETQYF
clone_size: few; d_call: TRBD2; v_call: TRBV9; j_call: TRBJ2-5; cdr3_nt: TGTGCCAGCAGCGTAGCGGGGGGTCGGTTTCAAGAGACCCAGTACTTC; cdr3_aa: CASSVAGGRFQETQYF
clone_size: -; d_call: TRBD2; v_call: TRBV6-2/TRBV6-3; j_call: TRBJ2-7; cdr3_nt: TGTGCCAGCAGTTACCCCGGACTAGCGGAGCCCGACAATGAGCAGTACTTC; cdr3_aa: CASSYPGLAEPDNEQYF
clone_size: -; d_call: TRBD2; v_call: TRBV12-3/TRBV12-4; j_call: TRBJ2-1; cdr3_nt: TGTGCCAGCAGCCGGAGACTAGCGGGGCGCTACAATGAGCAGTTCTTC; cdr3_aa: CASSRRLAGRYNEQFF
clone_size: once; d_call: TRBD2; v_call: TRBV7-2; j_call: TRBJ2-7; cdr3_nt: TGTGCCAGCAGCTTACATCGGCTAGCGGGGGGCTCCGGATCCTACGAGCAGTACTTC; cdr3_aa: CASSLHRLAGGSGSYEQYF
clone_size: -; d_call: TRBD2; v_call: TRBV29-1; j_call: TRBJ2-7; cdr3_nt: TGCAGCGCTGGACTAGCGGGGAGCTACGAGCAGTACTTC; cdr3_aa: CSAGLAGSYEQYF
clone_size: -; d_call: -; v_call: TRBV6-5; j_call: TRBJ2-1; cdr3_nt: TGTGCCAGCACCCTAGGGGTAGGGGTAATCGATGAGCAGTTCTTC; cdr3_aa: CASTLGVGVIDEQFF
clone_size: few; d_call: TRBD1; v_call: TRBV29-1; j_call: TRBJ1-2; cdr3_nt: TGCAGCGCCACGACAGGGTACCAAAACTATGGCTACACCTTC; cdr3_aa: CSATTGYQNYGYTF
clone_size: -; d_call: TRBD1; v_call: TRBV2; j_call: TRBJ2-7; cdr3_nt: TGTGCCAGCTTTAAGGGACAGAGGTCCTACGAGCAGTACTTC; cdr3_aa: CASFKGQRSYEQYF